This TCR beta chain is drawn from a study of vaccination effects on CD4 cells after COVID-19. The method was immunoSEQ multiplex PCR; TCRdb's version includes in-frame clones alone and lacks a portion of them. Among 50,000 to 75,000 clones listed, roughly four fifths were seen once. The sample holds a few counts of this clone. Its antigen is as yet unknown. Sequencing in the ViraFEST assay came after antigen-specific CD4+ T cells had been expanded with viral peptide pools, which were used to stimulate PBMC. Isolating CD4+ T cells followed approximately 11 days of culture. This CDR3 is built from 16 residues. V trimming: 2 bases; J trimming: 8 bases; junction bases outside the gene matches: 10. Per germline, CDR1 MNHEY and CDR2 SVGAGI. Notes on the study in general: Nearly all vaccine-induced clones in healthy recipients recognized only SARS-CoV-2.

The genes are TRBV6-5 and TRBJ2-3, with 10 bases lining up with TRBD2. The source material was CD4+ T cells from PBMCs cultured with HCoV-229E spike peptides, sampled before COVID-19 vaccination. This sequence was found in a human donor who received a COVID-19 vaccine. CDR3 residues: CASSYTKRGGLGTQYF. The CDR3 bases are TGTGCCAGCAGTTACACAAAGCGGGGGGGCCTTGGTACGCAGTATTTT.